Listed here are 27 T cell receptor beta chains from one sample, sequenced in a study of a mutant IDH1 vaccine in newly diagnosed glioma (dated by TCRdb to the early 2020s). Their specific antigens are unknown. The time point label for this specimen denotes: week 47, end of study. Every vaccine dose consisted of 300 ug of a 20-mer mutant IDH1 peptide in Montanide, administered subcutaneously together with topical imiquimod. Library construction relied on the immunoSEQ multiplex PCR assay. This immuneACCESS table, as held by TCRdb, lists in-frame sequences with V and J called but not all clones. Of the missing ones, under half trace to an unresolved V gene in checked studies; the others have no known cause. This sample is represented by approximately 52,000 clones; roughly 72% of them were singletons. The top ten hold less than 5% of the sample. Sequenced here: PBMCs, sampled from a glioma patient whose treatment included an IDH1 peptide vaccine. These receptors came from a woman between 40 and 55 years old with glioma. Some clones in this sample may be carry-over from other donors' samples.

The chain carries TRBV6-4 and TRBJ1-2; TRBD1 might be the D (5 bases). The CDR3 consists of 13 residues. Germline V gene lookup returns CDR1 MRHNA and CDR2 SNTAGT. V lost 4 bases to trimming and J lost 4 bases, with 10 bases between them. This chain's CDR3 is CASSVGTGYGYTF. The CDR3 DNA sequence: TGTGCCAGCAGTGTGGGCACAGGCTATGGCTACACCTTC.

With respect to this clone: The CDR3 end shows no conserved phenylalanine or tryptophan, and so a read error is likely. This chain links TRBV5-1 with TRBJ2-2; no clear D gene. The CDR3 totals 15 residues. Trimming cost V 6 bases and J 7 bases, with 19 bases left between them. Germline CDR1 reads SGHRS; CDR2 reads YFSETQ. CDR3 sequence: CASTTLGTTNGELFS. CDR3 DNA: TGCGCCAGCACTACCCTGGGCACCACTAACGGGGAGCTGTTTTCT.

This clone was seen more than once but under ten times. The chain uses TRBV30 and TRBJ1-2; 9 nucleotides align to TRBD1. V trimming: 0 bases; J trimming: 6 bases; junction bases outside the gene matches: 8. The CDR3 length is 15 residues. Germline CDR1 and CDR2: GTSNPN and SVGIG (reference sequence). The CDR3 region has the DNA TGTGCCTGGAGTGTACGGGGGACAGGGTCGGATGGCTACACCTTC. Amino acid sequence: CAWSVRGTGSDGYTF.

The CDR3 sequence: CASSVTQGARNEQFF. Written as DNA, the CDR3 is TGTGCCAGCAGCGTGACACAGGGGGCTCGTAATGAGCAGTTCTTC. This chain connects TRBV9 to TRBJ2-1, with TRBD1 matching 9 bases. In germline, CDR1 is SGDLS, CDR2 YYNGEE. V lost 2 bases, J lost 7 bases, and 7 bases stayed unmatched. There are 15 residues in the CDR3.

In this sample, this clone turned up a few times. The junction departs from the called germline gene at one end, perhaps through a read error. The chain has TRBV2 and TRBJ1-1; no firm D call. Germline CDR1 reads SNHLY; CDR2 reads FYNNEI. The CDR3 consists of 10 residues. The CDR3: CASSGWTLSF. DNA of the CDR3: TGTGCCAGCAGTGGTTGGACGCTCTCCTTT. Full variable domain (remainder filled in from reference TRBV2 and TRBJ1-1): EPEVTQTPSHQVTQMGQEVILRCVPISNHLYFYWYRQILGQKVEFLVSFYNNEISEKSEIFDDQFSVERPDGSNFTLKIRSTKLEDSAMYFCASSGWTLSFGQGTRLTVV.

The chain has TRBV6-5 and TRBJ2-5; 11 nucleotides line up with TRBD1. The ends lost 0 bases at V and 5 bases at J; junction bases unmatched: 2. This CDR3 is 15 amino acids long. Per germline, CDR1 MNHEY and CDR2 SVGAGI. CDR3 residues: CASSYSRTGGETQYF. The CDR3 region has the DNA TGTGCCAGCAGTTACTCGAGGACAGGGGGCGAGACCCAGTACTTC.

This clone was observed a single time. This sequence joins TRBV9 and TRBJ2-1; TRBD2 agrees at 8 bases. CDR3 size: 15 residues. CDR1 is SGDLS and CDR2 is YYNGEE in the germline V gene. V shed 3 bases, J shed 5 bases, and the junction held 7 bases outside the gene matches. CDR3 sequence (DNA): TGTGCCAGCAGCGGTAGCGGGGAGATAAACAATGAGCAGTTCTTC. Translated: CASSGSGEINNEQFF.

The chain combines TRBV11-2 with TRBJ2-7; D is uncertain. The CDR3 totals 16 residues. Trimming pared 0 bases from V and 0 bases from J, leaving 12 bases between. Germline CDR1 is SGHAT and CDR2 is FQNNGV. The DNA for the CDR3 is TGTGCCAGCAGCTTAGAAGACACGTACATCTCCTACGAGCAGTACTTC. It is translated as CASSLEDTYISYEQYF.

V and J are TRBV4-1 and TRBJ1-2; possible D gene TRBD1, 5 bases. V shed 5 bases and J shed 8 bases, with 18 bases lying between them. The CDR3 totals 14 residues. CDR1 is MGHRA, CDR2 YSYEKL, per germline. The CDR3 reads CASSWGGRTGGYTF. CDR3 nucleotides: TGCGCCAGCAGCTGGGGGGGACGGACTGGGGGCTACACCTTC.

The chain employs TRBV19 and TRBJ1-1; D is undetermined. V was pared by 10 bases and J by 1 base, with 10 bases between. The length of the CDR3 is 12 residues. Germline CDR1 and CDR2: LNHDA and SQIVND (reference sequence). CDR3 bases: TGTGCCACCGACACGGGGAACACTGAAGCTTTCTTT. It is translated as CATDTGNTEAFF. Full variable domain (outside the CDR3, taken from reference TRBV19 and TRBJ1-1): DGGITQSPKYLFRKEGQNVTLSCEQNLNHDAMYWYRQDPGQGLRLIYYSQIVNDFQKGDIAEGYSVSREKKESFPLTVTSAQKNPTAFYLCATDTGNTEAFFGQGTRLTVV.

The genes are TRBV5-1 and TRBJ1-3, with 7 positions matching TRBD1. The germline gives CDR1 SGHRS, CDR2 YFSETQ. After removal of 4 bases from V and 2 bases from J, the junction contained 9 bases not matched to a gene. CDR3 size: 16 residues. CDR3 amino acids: CASSPIQGRAGNTIYF. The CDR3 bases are TGCGCCAGCAGCCCGATACAGGGGAGGGCTGGAAACACCATATATTTT.

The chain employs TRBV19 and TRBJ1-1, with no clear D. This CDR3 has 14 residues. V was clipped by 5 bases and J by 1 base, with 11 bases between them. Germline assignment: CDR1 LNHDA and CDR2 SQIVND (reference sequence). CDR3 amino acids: CASSLRGPNTEAFF. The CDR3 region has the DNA TGTGCCAGTAGTCTACGGGGTCCGAACACTGAAGCTTTCTTT.

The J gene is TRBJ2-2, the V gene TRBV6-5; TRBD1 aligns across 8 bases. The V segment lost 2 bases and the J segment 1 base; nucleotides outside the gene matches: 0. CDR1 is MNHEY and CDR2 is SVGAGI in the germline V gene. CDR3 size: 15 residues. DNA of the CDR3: TGTGCCAGCAGTTACGACAGGGGGAACACCGGGGAGCTGTTTTTT. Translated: CASSYDRGNTGELFF.

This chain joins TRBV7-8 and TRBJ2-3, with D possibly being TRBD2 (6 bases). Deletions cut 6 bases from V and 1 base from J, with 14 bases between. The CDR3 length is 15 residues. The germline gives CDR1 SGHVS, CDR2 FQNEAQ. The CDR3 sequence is CASRKRLGGTDTQYF. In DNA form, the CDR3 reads TGTGCCAGCAGAAAAAGACTAGGGGGCACAGATACGCAGTATTTT.

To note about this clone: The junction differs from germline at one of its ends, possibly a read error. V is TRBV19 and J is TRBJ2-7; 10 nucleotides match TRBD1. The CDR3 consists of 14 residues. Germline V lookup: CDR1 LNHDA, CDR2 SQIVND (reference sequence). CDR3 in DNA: TGTGCCAGTGCCGGGGACAGGGGAATCTACGAGCGGTACTTC. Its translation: CASAGDRGIYERYF.

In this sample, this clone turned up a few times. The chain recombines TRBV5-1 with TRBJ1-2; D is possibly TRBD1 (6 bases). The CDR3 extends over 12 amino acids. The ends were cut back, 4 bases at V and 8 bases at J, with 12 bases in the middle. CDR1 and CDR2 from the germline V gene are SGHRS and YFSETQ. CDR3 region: CASSGGGHGYTF. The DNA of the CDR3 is TGCGCCAGCAGCGGCGGGGGGCACGGCTACACCTTC.

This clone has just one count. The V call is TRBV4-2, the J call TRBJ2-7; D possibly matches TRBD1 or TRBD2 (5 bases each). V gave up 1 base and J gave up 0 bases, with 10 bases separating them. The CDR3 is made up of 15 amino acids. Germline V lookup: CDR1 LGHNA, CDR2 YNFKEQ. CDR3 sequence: CASSQGPGSSYEQYF. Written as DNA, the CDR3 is TGTGCCAGCAGCCAAGGGCCAGGGAGCTCCTACGAGCAGTACTTC.

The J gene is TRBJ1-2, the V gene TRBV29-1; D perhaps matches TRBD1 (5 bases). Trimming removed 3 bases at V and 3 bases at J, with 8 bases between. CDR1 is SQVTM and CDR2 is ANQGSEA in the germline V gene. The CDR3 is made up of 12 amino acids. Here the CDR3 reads CSVDRGDYGYTF. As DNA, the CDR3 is TGCAGCGTTGATCGAGGGGACTATGGCTACACCTTC. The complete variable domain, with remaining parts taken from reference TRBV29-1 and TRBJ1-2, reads SAVISQKPSRDICQRGTSLTIQCQVDSQVTMMFWYRQQPGQSLTLIATANQGSEATYESGFVIDKFPISRPNLTFSTLTVSNMSPEDSSIYLCSVDRGDYGYTFGSGTRLTVV.

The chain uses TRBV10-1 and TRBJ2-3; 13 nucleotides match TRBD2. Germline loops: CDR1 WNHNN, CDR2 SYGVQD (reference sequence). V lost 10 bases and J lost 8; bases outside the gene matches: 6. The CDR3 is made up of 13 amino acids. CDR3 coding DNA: TGCGCCACCGGACTAGCGGGGGAGGGTACGCAGTATTTT. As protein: CATGLAGEGTQYF.

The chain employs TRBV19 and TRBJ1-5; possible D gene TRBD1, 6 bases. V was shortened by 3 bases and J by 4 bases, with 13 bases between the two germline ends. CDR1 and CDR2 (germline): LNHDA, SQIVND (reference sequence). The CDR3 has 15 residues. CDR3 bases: TGTGCCAGTAGTATCGGGCAGGGGTCGAATCAGCCCCAGCATTTT. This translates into CASSIGQGSNQPQHF.

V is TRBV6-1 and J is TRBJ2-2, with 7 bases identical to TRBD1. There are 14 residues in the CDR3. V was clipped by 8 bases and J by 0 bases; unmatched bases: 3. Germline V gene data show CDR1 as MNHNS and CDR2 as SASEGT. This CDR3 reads CASRGQPNTGELFF. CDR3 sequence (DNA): TGTGCCAGCCGGGGACAGCCGAACACCGGGGAGCTGTTTTTT.

For the CDR3, the DNA is TGCGCCAGCAGCTTTCAGGGACTAGGAGAGGAGACCCAGTACTTC. Protein product: CASSFQGLGEETQYF. This chain connects TRBV5-1 to TRBJ2-5; 8 bases line up with TRBD2. This CDR3 has 15 amino acids. The germline CDR1 and CDR2 sequences are SGHRS and YFSETQ. Germline trimming cut 2 bases from V and 5 bases from J; bases unmatched to any gene: 8.

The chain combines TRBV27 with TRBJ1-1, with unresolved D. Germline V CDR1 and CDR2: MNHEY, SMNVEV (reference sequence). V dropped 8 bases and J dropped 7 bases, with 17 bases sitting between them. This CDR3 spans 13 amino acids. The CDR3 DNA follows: TGTGCCAGCGGGAGATGGGGAAAGGTTGAAGCTTTCTTT. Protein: CASGRWGKVEAFF.

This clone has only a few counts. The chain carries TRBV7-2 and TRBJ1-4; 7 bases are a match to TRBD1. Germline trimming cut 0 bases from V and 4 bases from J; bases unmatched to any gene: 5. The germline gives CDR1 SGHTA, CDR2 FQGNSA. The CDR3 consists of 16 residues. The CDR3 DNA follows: TGTGCCAGCAGCTTAGCCCCGACAGGGTATAATGAAAAACTGTTTTTT. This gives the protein CASSLAPTGYNEKLFF.

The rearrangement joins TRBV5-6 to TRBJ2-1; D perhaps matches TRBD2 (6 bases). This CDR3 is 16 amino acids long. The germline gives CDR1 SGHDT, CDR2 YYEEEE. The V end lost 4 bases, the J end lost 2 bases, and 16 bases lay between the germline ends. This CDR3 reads CASSVLARRAYNEQFF. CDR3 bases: TGTGCCAGCAGCGTTCTAGCGCGGAGAGCCTACAATGAGCAGTTCTTC.

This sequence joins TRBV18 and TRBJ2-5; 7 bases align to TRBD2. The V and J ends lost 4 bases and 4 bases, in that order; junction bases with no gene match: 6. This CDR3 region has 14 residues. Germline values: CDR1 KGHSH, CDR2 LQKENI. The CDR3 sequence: CASSLRASGETQYF. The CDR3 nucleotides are TGTGCCAGCTCACTAAGGGCTAGCGGAGAGACCCAGTACTTC.

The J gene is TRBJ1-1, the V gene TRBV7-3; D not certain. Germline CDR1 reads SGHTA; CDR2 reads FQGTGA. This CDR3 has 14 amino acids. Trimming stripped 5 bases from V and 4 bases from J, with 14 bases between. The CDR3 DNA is TGTGCCAGCAGCCCCAGGTCCCAGCCCACTGAAGCTTTCTTT. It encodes CASSPRSQPTEAFF.